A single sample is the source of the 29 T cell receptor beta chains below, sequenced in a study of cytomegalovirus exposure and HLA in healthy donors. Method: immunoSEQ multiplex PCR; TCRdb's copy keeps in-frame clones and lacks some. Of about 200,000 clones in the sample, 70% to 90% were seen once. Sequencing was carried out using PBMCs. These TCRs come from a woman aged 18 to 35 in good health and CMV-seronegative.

CDR3 sequence (DNA): TGTGCCACAGGAGGACTAGGAGAGGATACGCAGTATTTT. It is translated as CATGGLGEDTQYF. J is TRBJ2-3 and V is TRBV6-4; the match to TRBD2 covers 7 bases. In germline, CDR1 is MRHNA, CDR2 SNTAGT. The CDR3 covers 13 residues. V lost 10 bases, J lost 6 bases, and 10 bases stayed unmatched.

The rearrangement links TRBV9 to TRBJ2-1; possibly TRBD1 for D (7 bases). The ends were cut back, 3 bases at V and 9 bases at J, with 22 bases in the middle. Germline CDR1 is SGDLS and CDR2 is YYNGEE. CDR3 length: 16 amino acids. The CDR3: CASSEGGQLGEFEQFF. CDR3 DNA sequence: TGTGCCAGCAGCGAGGGGGGACAGCTGGGCGAATTTGAGCAGTTCTTC.

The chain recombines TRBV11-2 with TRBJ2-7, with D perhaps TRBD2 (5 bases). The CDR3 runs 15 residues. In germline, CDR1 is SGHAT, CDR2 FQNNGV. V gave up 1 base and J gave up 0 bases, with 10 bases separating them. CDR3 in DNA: TGTGCCAGCAGCTTAGTGACTACATCCTCCTACGAGCAGTACTTC. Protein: CASSLVTTSSYEQYF.

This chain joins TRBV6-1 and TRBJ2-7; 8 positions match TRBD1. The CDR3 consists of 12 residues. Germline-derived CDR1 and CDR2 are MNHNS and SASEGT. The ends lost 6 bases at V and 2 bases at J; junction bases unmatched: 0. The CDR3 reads CASRGQAYEQYF. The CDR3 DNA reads TGTGCCAGCAGGGGACAGGCCTACGAGCAGTACTTC.

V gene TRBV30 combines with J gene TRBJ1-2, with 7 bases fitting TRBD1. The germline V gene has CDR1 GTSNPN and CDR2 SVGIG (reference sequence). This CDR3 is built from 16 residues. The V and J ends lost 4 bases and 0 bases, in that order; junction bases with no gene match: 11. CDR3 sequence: CAWIGTATNPNYGYTF. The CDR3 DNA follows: TGTGCCTGGATTGGGACAGCCACGAACCCTAACTATGGCTACACCTTC.

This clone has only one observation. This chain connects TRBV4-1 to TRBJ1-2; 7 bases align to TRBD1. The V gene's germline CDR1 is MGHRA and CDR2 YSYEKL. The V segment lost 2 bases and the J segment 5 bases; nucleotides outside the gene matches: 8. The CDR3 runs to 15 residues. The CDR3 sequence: CASSQTQTGRYGYTF. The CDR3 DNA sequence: TGCGCCAGCAGCCAAACCCAGACAGGGAGGTATGGCTACACCTTC.

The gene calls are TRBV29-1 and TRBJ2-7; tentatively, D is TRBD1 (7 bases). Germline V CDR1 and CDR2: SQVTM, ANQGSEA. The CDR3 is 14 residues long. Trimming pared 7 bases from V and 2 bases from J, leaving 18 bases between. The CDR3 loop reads CSAQTGRSTYEQYF. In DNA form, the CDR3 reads TGCAGCGCCCAGACAGGGAGGTCCACCTACGAGCAGTACTTC.

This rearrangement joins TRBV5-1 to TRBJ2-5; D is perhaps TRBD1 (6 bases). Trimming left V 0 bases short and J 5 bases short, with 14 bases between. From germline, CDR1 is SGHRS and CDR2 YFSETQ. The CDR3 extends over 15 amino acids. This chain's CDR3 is CASSLVQGQGETQYF. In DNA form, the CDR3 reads TGCGCCAGCAGCTTGGTACAGGGTCAGGGCGAGACCCAGTACTTC.

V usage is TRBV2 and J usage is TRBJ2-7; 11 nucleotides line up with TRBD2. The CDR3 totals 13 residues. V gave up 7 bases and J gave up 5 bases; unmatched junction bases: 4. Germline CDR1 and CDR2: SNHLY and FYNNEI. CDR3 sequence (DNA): TGTGCCAGCACTACTAGCGGGAGCGACGAGCAGTACTTC. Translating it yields CASTTSGSDEQYF.

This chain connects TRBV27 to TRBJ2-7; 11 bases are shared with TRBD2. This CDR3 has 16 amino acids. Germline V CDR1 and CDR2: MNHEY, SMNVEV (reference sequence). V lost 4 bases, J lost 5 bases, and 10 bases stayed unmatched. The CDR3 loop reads CASSSLSGRGGHEQYF. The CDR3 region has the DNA TGTGCCAGCAGTTCCCTTAGCGGGAGGGGGGGCCACGAGCAGTACTTC.

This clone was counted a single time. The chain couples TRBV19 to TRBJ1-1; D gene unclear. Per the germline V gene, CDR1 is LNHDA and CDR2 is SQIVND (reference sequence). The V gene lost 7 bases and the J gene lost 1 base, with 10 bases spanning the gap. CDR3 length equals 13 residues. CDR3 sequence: CASTPHKNTEAFF. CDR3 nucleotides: TGTGCCAGTACCCCACACAAGAACACTGAAGCTTTCTTT.

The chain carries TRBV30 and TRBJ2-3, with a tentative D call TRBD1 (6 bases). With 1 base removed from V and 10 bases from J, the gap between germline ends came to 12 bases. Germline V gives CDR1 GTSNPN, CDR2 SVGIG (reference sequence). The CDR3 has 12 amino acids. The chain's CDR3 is CAWSEGDKAQYF. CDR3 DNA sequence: TGTGCCTGGAGTGAGGGGGACAAGGCGCAGTATTTT.

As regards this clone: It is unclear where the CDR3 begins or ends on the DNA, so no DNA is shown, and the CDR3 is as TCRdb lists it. The CDR3 protein is CSVVWRGSTDTQYF. The rearrangement joins TRBV29-1 to TRBJ2-3; the table names TRBD2, a call not compared with the DNA. CDR1 and CDR2 from the germline V gene are SQVTM and ANQGSEA. The length of the CDR3 is 14 amino acids, counting both ends.

The CDR3 nucleotides read TGTGCCACCAGCAGAGCCCCTAAGGATACGCAGTATTTT. Translating it yields CATSRAPKDTQYF. The V and J genes are TRBV15 and TRBJ2-3, with D unclear. V was clipped by 1 base and J by 6 bases, with 8 bases between them. The CDR3 contains 13 residues. Germline CDR1 reads LNHNV; CDR2 reads YYDKDF (reference sequence).

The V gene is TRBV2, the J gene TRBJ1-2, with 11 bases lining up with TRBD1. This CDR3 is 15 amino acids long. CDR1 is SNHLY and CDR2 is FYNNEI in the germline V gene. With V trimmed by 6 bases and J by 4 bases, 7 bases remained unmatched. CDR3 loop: CASRMRDRGGYGYTF. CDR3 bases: TGTGCCAGCAGAATGCGGGACAGGGGGGGCTATGGCTACACCTTC.

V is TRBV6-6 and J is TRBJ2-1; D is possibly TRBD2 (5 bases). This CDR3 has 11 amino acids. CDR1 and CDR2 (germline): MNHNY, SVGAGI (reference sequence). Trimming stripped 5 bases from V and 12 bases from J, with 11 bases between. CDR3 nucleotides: TGTGCCAGCAGTGACGGAGGCTGGCAGTTCTTC. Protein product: CASSDGGWQFF.

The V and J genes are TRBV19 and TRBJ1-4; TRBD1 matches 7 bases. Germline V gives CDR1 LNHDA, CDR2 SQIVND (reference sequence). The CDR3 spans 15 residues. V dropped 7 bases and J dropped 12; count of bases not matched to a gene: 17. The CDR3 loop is CASTETPSTGSELFF. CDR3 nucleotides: TGTGCCAGTACCGAAACCCCTTCGACAGGGTCAGAACTGTTTTTT.

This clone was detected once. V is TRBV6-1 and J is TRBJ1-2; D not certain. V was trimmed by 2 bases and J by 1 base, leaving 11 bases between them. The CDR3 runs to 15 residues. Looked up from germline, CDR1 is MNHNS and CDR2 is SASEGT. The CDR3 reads CASSERVSVNYGYTF. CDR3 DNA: TGTGCCAGCAGTGAACGAGTATCGGTTAACTATGGCTACACCTTC.

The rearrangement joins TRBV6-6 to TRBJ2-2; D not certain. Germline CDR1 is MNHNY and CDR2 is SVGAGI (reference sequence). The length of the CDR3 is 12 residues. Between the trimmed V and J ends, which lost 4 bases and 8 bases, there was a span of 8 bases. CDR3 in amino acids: CASSSLLGELFF. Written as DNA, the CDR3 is TGTGCCAGCAGTTCTTTGTTAGGGGAGCTGTTTTTT.

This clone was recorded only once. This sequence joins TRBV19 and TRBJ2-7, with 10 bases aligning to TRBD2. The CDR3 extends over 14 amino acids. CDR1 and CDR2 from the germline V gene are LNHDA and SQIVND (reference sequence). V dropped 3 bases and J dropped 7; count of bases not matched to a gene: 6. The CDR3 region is CASSIAWTSGEQYF. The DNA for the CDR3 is TGTGCCAGTAGTATTGCATGGACTAGCGGTGAGCAGTACTTC.

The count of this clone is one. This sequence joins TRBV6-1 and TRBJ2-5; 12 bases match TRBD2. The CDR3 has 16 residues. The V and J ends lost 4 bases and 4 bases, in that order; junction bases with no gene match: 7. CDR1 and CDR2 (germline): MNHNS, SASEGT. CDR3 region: CASSATSGSAGETQYF. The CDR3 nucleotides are TGTGCCAGCAGTGCGACTAGCGGGAGCGCCGGAGAGACCCAGTACTTC.

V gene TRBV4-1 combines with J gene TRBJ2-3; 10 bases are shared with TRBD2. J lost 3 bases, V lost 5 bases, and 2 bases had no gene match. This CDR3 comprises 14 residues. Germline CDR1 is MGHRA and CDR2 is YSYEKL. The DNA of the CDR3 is TGCGCCAGCAGCTTAGCGGGAGGAACAGATACGCAGTATTTT. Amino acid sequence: CASSLAGGTDTQYF.

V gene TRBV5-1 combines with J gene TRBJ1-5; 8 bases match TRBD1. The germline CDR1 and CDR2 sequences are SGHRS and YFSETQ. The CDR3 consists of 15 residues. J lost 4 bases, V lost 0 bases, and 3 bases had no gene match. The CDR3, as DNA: TGCGCCAGCAGCTTGGGGACAGGGCGGAATCAGCCCCAGCATTTT. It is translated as CASSLGTGRNQPQHF. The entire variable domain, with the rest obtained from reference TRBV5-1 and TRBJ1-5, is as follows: KAGVTQTPRYLIKTRGQQVTLSCSPISGHRSVSWYQQTPGQGLQFLFEYFSETQRNKGNFPGRFSGRQFSNSRSEMNVSTLELGDSALYLCASSLGTGRNQPQHFGDGTRLSIL.

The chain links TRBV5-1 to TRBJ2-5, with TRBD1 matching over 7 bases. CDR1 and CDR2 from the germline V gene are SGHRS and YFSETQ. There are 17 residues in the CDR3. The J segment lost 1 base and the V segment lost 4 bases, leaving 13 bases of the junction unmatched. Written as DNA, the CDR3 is TGCGCCAGCAGCCTGGGGACAGCACGGGCTCGCCAAGAGACCCAGTACTTC. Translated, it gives CASSLGTARARQETQYF. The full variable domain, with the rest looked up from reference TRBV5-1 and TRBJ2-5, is KAGVTQTPRYLIKTRGQQVTLSCSPISGHRSVSWYQQTPGQGLQFLFEYFSETQRNKGNFPGRFSGRQFSNSRSEMNVSTLELGDSALYLCASSLGTARARQETQYFGPGTRLLVL.

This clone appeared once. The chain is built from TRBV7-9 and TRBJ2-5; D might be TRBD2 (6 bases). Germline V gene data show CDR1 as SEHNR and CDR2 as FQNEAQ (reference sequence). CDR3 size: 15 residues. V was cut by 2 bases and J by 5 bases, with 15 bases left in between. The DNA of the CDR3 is TGTGCCAGCAGCTTACCTTCTACGGGAGTGGAGACCCAGTACTTC. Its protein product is CASSLPSTGVETQYF.

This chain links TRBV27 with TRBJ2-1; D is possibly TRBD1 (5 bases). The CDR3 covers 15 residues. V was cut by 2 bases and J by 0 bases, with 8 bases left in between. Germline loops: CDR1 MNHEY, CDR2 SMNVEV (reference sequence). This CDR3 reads CASSLSDSSYNEQFF. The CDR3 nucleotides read TGTGCCAGCAGTTTAAGCGACAGCTCCTACAATGAGCAGTTCTTC.

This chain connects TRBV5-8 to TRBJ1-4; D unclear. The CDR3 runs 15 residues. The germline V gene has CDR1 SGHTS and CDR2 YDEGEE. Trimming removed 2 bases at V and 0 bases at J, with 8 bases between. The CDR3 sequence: CASSLDSATNEKLFF. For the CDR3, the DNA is TGTGCCAGCAGCTTAGATTCGGCAACTAATGAAAAACTGTTTTTT.

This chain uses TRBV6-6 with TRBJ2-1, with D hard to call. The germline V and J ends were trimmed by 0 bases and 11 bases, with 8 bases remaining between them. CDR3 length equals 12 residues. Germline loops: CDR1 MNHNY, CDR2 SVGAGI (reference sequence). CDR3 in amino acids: CASSYSAGQQFF. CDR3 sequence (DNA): TGTGCCAGCAGTTACTCGGCAGGTCAGCAGTTCTTC.

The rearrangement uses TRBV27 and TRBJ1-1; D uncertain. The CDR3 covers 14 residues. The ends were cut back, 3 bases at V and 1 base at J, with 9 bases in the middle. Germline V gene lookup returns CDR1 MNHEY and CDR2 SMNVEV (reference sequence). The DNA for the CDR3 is TGTGCCAGCAGTTTCCAGGCGACGAACACTGAAGCTTTCTTT. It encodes CASSFQATNTEAFF.